The 8 T cell receptor beta chains below come from one sample, sequenced in a study of blood T cells in healthy people across ages. Then a second PCR, running roughly 7 to 11 cycles, was carried out with a sample-barcoded 5' primer and a J-beta primer mix. Each CDR3 protein gets one entry after TCRdb re-called the 5' RACE reads with MiXCR. This table holds around 800,000 distinct CDR3 sequences, roughly 44% found once. Material: blood. These receptors all stem from a man in his 60s in good health.

This clonotype appeared a few times. The CDR3 DNA reads as TGTGCCAGCAGCCAGTTGGGGCCCTTCTCTGGAAACACCATATATTTT. The encoded protein is CASSQLGPFSGNTIYF. The chain recombines TRBV14 with TRBJ1-3, with TRBD1 as a possible D gene (5 bases). There are 16 residues in the CDR3. The germline V gene encodes CDR1 SGHDN and CDR2 FVKESK. Trimming removed 3 bases from V and 0 bases from J, with 12 bases in between.

With regard to this clonotype: The junction and the germline gene differ at one end; a read error may be behind it. This chain links TRBV28 with TRBJ2-5, with 9 bases aligning to TRBD2. CDR3 length: 15 residues. Germline V gene sequence: CDR1 MDHEN, CDR2 SYDVKM. CDR3 in amino acids: CASKFGTSPQEIQYF. CDR3 DNA sequence: TGTGCCAGCAAATTCGGGACTAGCCCACAAGAGATCCAGTACTTC.

The chain employs TRBV7-9 and TRBJ1-1; D gene ambiguous. V was cut by 1 base and J by 8 bases, with 14 bases left in between. The length of the CDR3 is 14 residues. Germline V lookup: CDR1 SEHNR, CDR2 FQNEAQ (reference sequence). CDR3 protein: CASSLGTAQREAFF. The CDR3, as DNA: TGTGCCAGCAGCTTAGGCACAGCACAGAGGGAAGCTTTCTTT.

This chain joins TRBV14 and TRBJ1-6; unclear D gene. V lost 1 base and J lost 10, with 14 bases in between. CDR3 length equals 15 residues. Germline V CDR1 and CDR2: SGHDN, FVKESK. CDR3 loop: CASSQVSRMGSPLHF. The CDR3 DNA reads TGTGCCAGCAGCCAAGTATCACGGATGGGATCACCCCTCCACTTT.

This chain uses TRBV15 with TRBJ2-4, with 7 bases identical to TRBD2. The CDR3 is 23 residues long. CDR1 and CDR2 (germline): LNHNV, YYDKDF (reference sequence). The V gene end was trimmed by 0 bases and the J gene end by 0 bases; junction bases not matched to a gene: 23. The CDR3 coding sequence is TGTGCCACCAGCAGAGATAGGCGTGGGGAGGGGATAGGCCCTGGTCTAGCCAAAAACATTCAGTACTTC. This encodes CATSRDRRGEGIGPGLAKNIQYF.

With regard to this clonotype: A junction end diverges from the germline sequence, so it may reflect a read error. The V gene is TRBV6-1, the J gene TRBJ1-5, with D hard to call. The CDR3 has 15 residues. In germline, CDR1 is MNHNS, CDR2 SASEGT. CDR3 in amino acids: CASSGPMSSNQPLHF. The DNA of the CDR3 is TGTGCCAGCAGTGGCCCCATGAGTAGCAATCAGCCCCTGCATTTT.

This chain connects TRBV24-1 to TRBJ1-1; D unclear. V lost 1 base and J lost 6, with 14 bases in between. The CDR3 is made up of 15 amino acids. CDR1 is KGHDR, CDR2 SFDVKD, per germline. This CDR3 is CATSDFGVRVAEAFF. The CDR3 region has the DNA TGTGCCACCAGTGATTTCGGGGTAAGGGTCGCTGAAGCTTTCTTT.

This clonotype was detected only a few times. The V call is TRBV20-1, the J call TRBJ2-7; TRBD2 matches 10 bases. The CDR3 sequence is 16 residues long. In germline, CDR1 is DFQATT, CDR2 SNEGSKA (reference sequence). Trimming at V came to 2 bases and at J to 2 bases, leaving 9 bases not matched to a gene. The CDR3 nucleotides are TGCAGTGCTAGACGTCCCCTAGCGGGGGCCGCCTACGAGCAGTACTTC. Translating it yields CSARRPLAGAAYEQYF.